This T cell receptor (beta chain) was recorded in a study of cytomegalovirus exposure and HLA in healthy donors. General study results and limits: Per published reports, the classifier diagnosed cytomegalovirus status with high specificity and sensitivity.

For this clone: Its antigen remains unidentified.

The donors were members of the validation cohort, which comprised 120 subjects and was separate from the first cohort of about 700 subjects. Per germline, CDR1 LGHNA and CDR2 YSLEER. With 5 bases removed from V and 9 bases from J, the gap between germline ends came to 14 bases. The CDR3 has 13 amino acids. Sequenced by immunoSEQ multiplex PCR; TCRdb stores in-frame clones only, minus some. The table lists around 52,000 clones, over 85% of them singletons. The TCR comes from a woman aged 18-29 years in good health and CMV-seronegative. Source material: PBMCs. This chain joins TRBV4-3 and TRBJ1-5, with D tentatively TRBD1 (5 bases). In DNA form, the CDR3 reads TGCGCCAGCAGCAGGGTGGGTCAGGGGCCCCAGCATTTT. It codes for CASSRVGQGPQHF.